This TCR beta chain was recorded in a study of early T cells in non-severe SARS-CoV-2 infection. Points from the study as a whole: Anti-spike CD8 responses were favored in VDJdb matching, and private and CD4 specificities were missed.

Unique molecular identifiers (one per individual cDNA molecule) were attached. MiXCR, run by TCRdb on the 5' RACE reads, gives a single entry per CDR3 protein. The sample lists 100,000 to 150,000 distinct CDR3 sequences; just under 15% were seen once. Regarding this clonotype: Its antigen remains unknown.

Germline-derived CDR1 and CDR2 are DFQATT and SNEGSKA (reference sequence). This CDR3 contains 11 residues. V was pared by 1 base and J by 9 bases, with 7 bases between. The source material was whole blood. This clonotype was obtained from an adult who was a healthcare worker with PCR-confirmed SARS-CoV-2 infection or an uninfected control (not recorded which). This chain connects TRBV20-1 to TRBJ2-1; possible D gene TRBD2, 5 bases. The CDR3 loop reads CSARGLSEQFF. DNA for the CDR3: TGCAGTGCTAGAGGACTATCTGAGCAGTTCTTC.